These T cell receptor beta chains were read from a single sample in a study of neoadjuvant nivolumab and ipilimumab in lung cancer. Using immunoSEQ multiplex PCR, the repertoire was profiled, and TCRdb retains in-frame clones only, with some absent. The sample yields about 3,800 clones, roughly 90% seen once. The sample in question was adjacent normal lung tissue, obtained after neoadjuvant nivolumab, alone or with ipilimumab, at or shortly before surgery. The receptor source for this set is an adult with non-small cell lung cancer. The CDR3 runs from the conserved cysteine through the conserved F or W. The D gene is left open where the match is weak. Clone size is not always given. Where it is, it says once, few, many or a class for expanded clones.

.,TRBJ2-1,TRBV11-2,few,CASQEGGTNEQFF,TGTGCCTCCCAGGAAGGGGGGACCAATGAGCAGTTCTTC
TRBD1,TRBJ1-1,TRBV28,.,CASRLPGQPNTEAFF,TGTGCCAGCAGACTTCCGGGACAGCCGAACACTGAAGCTTTCTTT
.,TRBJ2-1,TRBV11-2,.,CASSSNRRLLEQFF,TGTGCCAGCAGCTCGAACCGACGGCTTCTTGAGCAGTTCTTC
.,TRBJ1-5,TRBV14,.,CASSQGQAPNQPQHF,TGTGCCAGCAGCCAAGGACAGGCCCCCAATCAGCCCCAGCATTTT
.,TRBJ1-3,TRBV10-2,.,CASSGQGNTIYF,TGCGCCAGCAGTGGACAGGGAAACACCATATATTTT
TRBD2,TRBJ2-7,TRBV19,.,CASSPGLENEQYF,TGTGCCAGTAGCCCGGGACTAGAGAACGAGCAGTACTTC
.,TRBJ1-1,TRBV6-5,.,CASTARGLTEAFF,TGTGCCAGCACCGCCCGCGGGCTAACTGAAGCTTTCTTT
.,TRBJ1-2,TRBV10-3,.,CAISEPRGPYGYTF,TGTGCCATCAGTGAACCCAGAGGTCCTTATGGCTACACCTTC
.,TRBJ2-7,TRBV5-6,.,CASSLALQTYEQYF,TGTGCCAGCAGCTTGGCCTTACAGACCTACGAGCAGTACTTC
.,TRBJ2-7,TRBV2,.,CASSTGTSSYEQYF,TGTGCCAGCAGCACCGGGACCAGCTCCTACGAGCAGTACTTC
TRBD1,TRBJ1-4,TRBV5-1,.,CASSRGTGLDEKLFF,TGCGCCAGCAGCCGCGGGACAGGGCTTGACGAAAAACTGTTTTTT
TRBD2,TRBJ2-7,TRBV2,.,CASRGLAGAGEQYF,TGTGCCAGCAGAGGACTAGCGGGAGCTGGAGAGCAGTACTTC
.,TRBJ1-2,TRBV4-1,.,CASSQVLSFRGGQDGYTF,TGCGCCAGCAGCCAAGTTCTGTCCTTCCGGGGGGGCCAGGATGGCTACACCTTC
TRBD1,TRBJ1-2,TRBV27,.,CASRGGQGGYSGYTF,TGTGCCAGCAGGGGGGGACAGGGCGGCTATAGCGGCTACACCTTC
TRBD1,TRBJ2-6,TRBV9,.,CASSVHLGQGRSGANVLTF,TGTGCCAGCAGCGTACACCTGGGACAGGGGCGGTCTGGGGCCAACGTCCTGACTTTC
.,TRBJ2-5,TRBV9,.,CASSVSGTPKETQYF,TGTGCCAGCAGCGTCAGCGGGACACCAAAAGAGACCCAGTACTTC
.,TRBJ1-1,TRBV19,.,CASSMIGSDTEAFF,TGTGCCAGTAGCATGATAGGGTCGGACACTGAAGCTTTCTTT
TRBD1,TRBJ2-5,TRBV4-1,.,CASSRTGAGETQYF,TGCGCCAGCAGCCGGACAGGGGCCGGGGAGACCCAGTACTTC
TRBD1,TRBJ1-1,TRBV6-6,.,CASKTGRDRIVTEAFF,TGTGCCAGCAAAACGGGACGGGACAGAATAGTAACTGAAGCTTTCTTT
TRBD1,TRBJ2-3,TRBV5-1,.,CASSLRQGKDTQYF,TGCGCCAGCAGCCTTAGACAGGGAAAGGATACGCAGTATTTT
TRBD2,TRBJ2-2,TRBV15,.,CATSIGTSGYGTGELFF,TGTGCCACCAGCATAGGGACTAGCGGGTATGGCACCGGGGAGCTGTTTTTT
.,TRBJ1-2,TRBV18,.,CASSPERDYGYTF,TGTGCCAGCTCACCGGAGAGGGACTATGGCTACACCTTC
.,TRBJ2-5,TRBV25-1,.,CASSSSRETQYF,TGTGCCAGCAGCTCTTCGCGGGAGACCCAGTACTTC
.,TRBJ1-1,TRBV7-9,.,CASSLGGRDTEAFF,TGTGCCAGCAGCTTAGGAGGGAGAGACACTGAAGCTTTCTTT
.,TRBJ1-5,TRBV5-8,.,CASSYTSNQPQHF,TGTGCCAGCAGTTATACTAGCAATCAGCCCCAGCATTTT
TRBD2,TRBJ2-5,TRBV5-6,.,CASSLSRREKETQYF,TGTGCCAGCAGCTTAAGCCGGCGGGAGAAAGAGACCCAGTACTTC
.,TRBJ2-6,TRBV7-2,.,CASSLGSGANVLTF,TGTGCCAGCAGCCTCGGCTCTGGGGCCAACGTCCTGACTTTC
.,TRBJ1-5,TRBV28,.,CASSLLPRGARQPQHF,TGTGCCAGCAGTTTATTACCGCGAGGGGCGAGACAGCCCCAGCATTTT
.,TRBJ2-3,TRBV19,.,CASSIRPTDTQYF,TGTGCCAGTAGTATAAGGCCCACAGATACGCAGTATTTT
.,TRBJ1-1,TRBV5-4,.,CASSLGGDLNTEAFF,TGTGCCAGCAGCTTGGGAGGCGATTTGAACACTGAAGCTTTCTTT
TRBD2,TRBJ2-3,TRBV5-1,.,CASSLLAEYSDTQYF,TGCGCCAGCAGCCTGCTAGCGGAGTACTCAGATACGCAGTATTTT
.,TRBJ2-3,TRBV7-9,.,CASSRGDFVTGVSTDTQYF,TGTGCCAGCAGCCGGGGGGACTTCGTGACAGGGGTTAGCACAGATACGCAGTATTTT
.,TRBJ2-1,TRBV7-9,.,CASSALNGRASYNEQFF,TGTGCCAGCAGCGCTCTCAACGGGAGAGCCTCCTACAATGAGCAGTTCTTC
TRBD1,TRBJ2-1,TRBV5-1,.,CASSLNGQGAGNEQFF,TGCGCCAGCAGCTTAAACGGACAGGGGGCGGGGAATGAGCAGTTCTTC
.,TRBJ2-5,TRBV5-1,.,CASSFSPGETQYF,TGCGCCAGCAGCTTTTCACCGGGTGAGACCCAGTACTTC
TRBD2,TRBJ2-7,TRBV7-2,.,CASSLDGTSFYEQYF,TGTGCCAGCAGCTTAGACGGGACTAGCTTCTACGAGCAGTACTTC
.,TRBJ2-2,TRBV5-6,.,CASSFKRVETGELFF,TGTGCCAGCAGCTTCAAGCGGGTCGAGACCGGGGAGCTGTTTTTT
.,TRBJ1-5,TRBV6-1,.,CASSEGRNVYSNQPQHF,TGTGCCAGCAGTGAAGGCAGGAACGTATATAGCAATCAGCCCCAGCATTTT
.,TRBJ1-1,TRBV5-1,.,CASSPLGVAAEAFF,TGCGCCAGCAGCCCTCTTGGGGTAGCCGCTGAAGCTTTCTTT
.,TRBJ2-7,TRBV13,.,CASSSSGTTYEQYF,TGTGCCAGCAGCTCCTCCGGGACAACCTACGAGCAGTACTTC